This entry features one T cell receptor (beta chain) sequence. The antigen remains unidentified. From germline, CDR1 is SGHNT and CDR2 YENEEA. The CDR3 extends over 18 amino acids. Losses at the gene ends were 2 bases for V and 7 bases for J; bases not matched to a gene: 20. Sample-barcoded 5' priming and a J-beta primer mix drove a second PCR of roughly 6 to 12 cycles. Template switching added a 12-random-nucleotide identifier to every cDNA molecule. Each sample yielded at least 3 million CDR3-containing paired-end reads. Each CDR3 protein gets one entry after TCRdb re-called the 5' RACE reads with MiXCR. The data show under 850,000 distinct CDR3 sequences, around 36% seen once. The sample originates from a study of blood T cells in healthy people across ages. Study-wide findings and caveats: A greater number of naive CD4+ cells and higher diversity distinguished long-lived donors from aged donors.

The individuals who served as donors were healthy Caucasians living in Russia, aged about 6 to 100. The specimen was blood. The genes are TRBV11-3 and TRBJ2-7; TRBD1 matches 7 bases. The TCR originated in a man aged 18 to 29 in good health. CDR3 sequence reads: CASSLTSQGPRSYNEQYF. In DNA, the CDR3 is TGTGCCAGCAGCTTAACTTCACAGGGGCCTCGTTCCTACAATGAGCAGTACTTC.